This T cell receptor beta chain was identified in a study of CD8+ T cells in alopecia areata. V trimming: 4 bases; J trimming: 2 bases; junction bases outside the gene matches: 11. The CDR3 has 17 amino acids. Investigators isolated RNA and reverse transcribed it into cDNA to act as the sequencing template. The repertoire was sequenced with immunoSEQ multiplex PCR; TCRdb's copy has only in-frame clones and lacks some. This sample has 200,000 to 250,000 clones; under 70% occur once, and the top ten carry 4.2%. Treatment: oral pan-JAK inhibitor, 5-10 mg twice daily. The V call is TRBV23-1, the J call TRBJ1-5; 7 bases map to TRBD1. TRBV23-1 is filed as an ORF, its function uncertain. The specimen was CD4+ T cells sorted from blood, collected at week 4, from a patient treated with tofacitinib. This TCR came from a human donor with alopecia areata. The CDR3 sequence: CASSLQGDLTGNQPQHF. The CDR3 coding sequence is TGCGCCAGCAGTCTCCAGGGGGACCTGACGGGCAATCAGCCCCAGCATTTT.